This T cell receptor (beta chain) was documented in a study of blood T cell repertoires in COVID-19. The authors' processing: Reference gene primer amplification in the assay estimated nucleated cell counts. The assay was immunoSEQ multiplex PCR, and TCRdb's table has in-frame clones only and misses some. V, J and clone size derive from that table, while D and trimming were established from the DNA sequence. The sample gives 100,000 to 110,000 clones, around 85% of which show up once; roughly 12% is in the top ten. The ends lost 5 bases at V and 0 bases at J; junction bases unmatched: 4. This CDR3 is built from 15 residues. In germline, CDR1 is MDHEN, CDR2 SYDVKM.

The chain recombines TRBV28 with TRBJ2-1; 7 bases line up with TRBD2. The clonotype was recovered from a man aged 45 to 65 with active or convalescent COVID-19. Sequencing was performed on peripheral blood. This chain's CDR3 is CASSLRTSSYNEQFF. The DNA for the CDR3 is TGTGCCAGCAGTCTGAGGACTAGCTCCTACAATGAGCAGTTCTTC.